The 12 T cell receptor beta chains given below trace back to one sample, sequenced in a study of T cell responses to AZD1222 COVID-19 vaccine. Assay used: immunoSEQ multiplex PCR; TCRdb lists only in-frame clones, some missing. This table has about 100,000 clones, more than 75% appearing once. Material: peripheral blood, obtained on day 0 of AZD1222 vaccination. The receptor set was obtained from an adult in good health.

This rearrangement joins TRBV5-1 to TRBJ1-5; unclear D gene. Germline CDR1 and CDR2: SGHRS and YFSETQ. CDR3 size: 14 residues. Trimming took 3 bases from V and 0 from J, leaving 7 bases between them. The CDR3 here is CASSSDGSNQPQHF. The CDR3 DNA sequence: TGCGCCAGCAGCTCGGACGGTAGCAATCAGCCCCAGCATTTT.

The J gene is TRBJ1-1, the V gene TRBV5-4; 7 bases map to TRBD1. Per germline, CDR1 SGHNT and CDR2 YYREEE (reference sequence). This CDR3 has 15 residues. Trimming at V came to 3 bases and at J to 0 bases, leaving 5 bases not matched to a gene. CDR3 residues: CASSSPGTVNTEAFF. The CDR3 DNA reads TGTGCCAGCAGCTCCCCCGGGACAGTGAACACTGAAGCTTTCTTT.

This sequence joins TRBV30 and TRBJ1-3, with D possibly being TRBD1 (6 bases). The germline V and J ends were trimmed by 5 bases and 2 bases, with 16 bases remaining between them. The CDR3 is made up of 15 amino acids. CDR1 and CDR2 (germline): GTSNPN, SVGIG (reference sequence). This CDR3 reads CAWEPGGAPGNTIYF. DNA for the CDR3: TGTGCCTGGGAGCCTGGGGGGGCCCCTGGAAACACCATATATTTT. Full variable domain (outside the CDR3, taken from reference TRBV30 and TRBJ1-3): SQTIHQWPATLVQPVGSPLSLECTVEGTSNPNLYWYRQAAGRGLQLLFYSVGIGQISSEVPQNLSASRPQDRQFILSSKKLLLSDSGFYLCAWEPGGAPGNTIYFGEGSWLTVV.

V gene TRBV5-4 combines with J gene TRBJ1-2; 7 bases align to TRBD1. The junction had 7 bases not matched to a gene; V was cut back by 1 base and J by 4 bases. CDR1 is SGHNT and CDR2 is YYREEE in the germline V gene (reference sequence). The length of the CDR3 is 15 residues. CDR3 coding DNA: TGTGCCAGCAGCTTGCGGGCAGGGGGTGGCTATGGCTACACCTTC. Translation gives CASSLRAGGGYGYTF.

The chain recombines TRBV6-5 with TRBJ1-1; maybe TRBD1 (6 bases). CDR1 is MNHEY, CDR2 SVGAGI, per germline. The V gene lost 5 bases and the J gene lost 3 bases, with 7 bases spanning the gap. CDR3 length: 12 residues. DNA of the CDR3: TGTGCCAGCAGTAGGGGGGACACTGAAGCTTTCTTT. It translates to CASSRGDTEAFF.

V gene TRBV1 combines with J gene TRBJ2-7. TRBV1 constitutes a pseudogene. The CDR3 is made up of 17 amino acids. The CDR3 region is CTSSQVGTYWLAYEQYF. DNA of the CDR3: TGCACCAGCAGCCAAGTGGGGACCTATTGGTTGGCCTACGAGCAGTACTTC.

V is TRBV2 and J is TRBJ1-3; no definite D call. The V end lost 2 bases, the J end lost 5 bases, and 13 bases lay between the germline ends. The CDR3 is made up of 15 amino acids. Germline V lookup: CDR1 SNHLY, CDR2 FYNNEI. The CDR3 protein is CASSESGGQRNTIYF. CDR3 DNA sequence: TGTGCCAGCAGTGAAAGCGGCGGGCAGCGAAACACCATATATTTT.

This clone was detected a few times. CDR3 region: CASSRGQMNTEAFF. The CDR3 DNA follows: TGTGCCAGCTCCCGTGGACAGATGAACACTGAAGCTTTCTTT. V and J are TRBV18 and TRBJ1-1; perhaps TRBD1 as D (6 bases). With 6 bases removed from V and 0 bases from J, the gap between germline ends came to 11 bases. The CDR3 extends over 14 amino acids. Germline loops: CDR1 KGHSH, CDR2 LQKENI.

The chain links TRBV4-2 to TRBJ2-3; TRBD2 aligns across 9 bases. The germline CDR1 and CDR2 sequences are LGHNA and YNFKEQ. Trimming cost V 4 bases and J 2 bases; bases outside gene matches: 7. CDR3 length: 16 amino acids. The CDR3: CASSPTTSGDTDTQYF. The CDR3 bases are TGTGCCAGCAGCCCAACGACTAGCGGAGACACAGATACGCAGTATTTT.

The J gene is TRBJ2-3, the V gene TRBV6-1, with a possible D match to TRBD1 (6 bases). The CDR3 covers 16 residues. Germline V gene data show CDR1 as MNHNS and CDR2 as SASEGT. Trimming pared 1 base from V and 3 bases from J, leaving 14 bases between. CDR3 loop: CASSEGMGQGTDTQYF. Written as DNA, the CDR3 is TGTGCCAGCAGTGAAGGGATGGGGCAGGGGACAGATACGCAGTATTTT.

The gene calls are TRBV6-5 and TRBJ2-5; 8 positions match TRBD2. Germline CDR1 and CDR2: MNHEY and SVGAGI. V gave up 7 bases and J gave up 2 bases; unmatched junction bases: 6. CDR3 length: 14 residues. CDR3 nucleotide sequence: TGTGCCAGCACCGGGAGGGCCTATCAAGAGACCCAGTACTTC. As protein: CASTGRAYQETQYF.

This clone appeared a single time. Germline is not matched at one junction end, which may reflect a read error. V and J are TRBV6-5 and TRBJ2-7; the match to TRBD1 covers 8 bases. The CDR3 has 15 residues. The germline CDR1 and CDR2 sequences are MNHEY and SVGAGI. CDR3 nucleotide sequence: TGTGCCAGCAGTTACTCGACCGGACAGGGTTACGTGCAGTACTTC. The encoded protein is CASSYSTGQGYVQYF.